This is a list of T cell receptor beta chains from one sample in a study of regulatory T cells in long-lasting Graves disease. TCRdb reprocessed the multiplex PCR reads with MiXCR, giving one entry per CDR3 protein. The repertoire includes approximately 360,000 distinct CDR3 sequences, approximately 25% of them detected once, and 25% to 30% sits in the top ten. The sample was peripheral blood mononuclear cells (PBMCs), taken when the disease was refractory, from a patient treated with antithyroid drugs. The receptors come from a woman aged 40 to 55 with Graves disease. Both conserved end residues are part of each CDR3. The order of the fields is J gene, V gene, D gene, CDR3 protein. A D gene is named only where the DNA matches it firmly.

j_gene: TRBJ1-2; v_gene: TRBV11-2; d_gene: TRBD1; CDR3aa: CASRQGGGSRYYGYTF
j_gene: TRBJ2-7; v_gene: TRBV6-2/TRBV6-3; d_gene: TRBD1; CDR3aa: CASSYLGQGASEQYF
j_gene: TRBJ1-2; v_gene: TRBV6-5; d_gene: .; CDR3aa: CASSYQGNYGYTF
j_gene: TRBJ2-7; v_gene: TRBV11-2; d_gene: .; CDR3aa: CASSWGGTYEQYF
j_gene: TRBJ1-2; v_gene: TRBV6-1; d_gene: .; CDR3aa: CASSNRAEYLPYGYTF
j_gene: TRBJ2-7; v_gene: TRBV6-1; d_gene: .; CDR3aa: CVSRTTNYEQYF
j_gene: TRBJ2-3; v_gene: TRBV28; d_gene: .; CDR3aa: CASSPHIGDGTDTQYF
j_gene: TRBJ2-5; v_gene: TRBV12-3/TRBV12-4; d_gene: .; CDR3aa: CASTPGEGKTQYF
j_gene: TRBJ2-7; v_gene: TRBV10-2; d_gene: .; CDR3aa: CASSGQSNSIYEQYF
j_gene: TRBJ2-1; v_gene: TRBV7-9; d_gene: TRBD2; CDR3aa: CASSLGSRREVVHEQFF
j_gene: TRBJ1-4; v_gene: TRBV19; d_gene: TRBD1; CDR3aa: CASLGQLNEKLFF
j_gene: TRBJ2-2; v_gene: TRBV7-3; d_gene: TRBD2; CDR3aa: CASSMSTSGKNTGELFF
j_gene: TRBJ1-1; v_gene: TRBV7-9; d_gene: TRBD1; CDR3aa: CASIKGQGASAFF
j_gene: TRBJ1-1; v_gene: TRBV11-2; d_gene: .; CDR3aa: CASSLGPLLDTEAFF
j_gene: TRBJ1-4; v_gene: TRBV20-1; d_gene: .; CDR3aa: CSPKSPLGEKLFF
j_gene: TRBJ2-4; v_gene: TRBV27; d_gene: TRBD2; CDR3aa: CASSPLWAGGPVNIQYF
j_gene: TRBJ2-1; v_gene: TRBV28; d_gene: .; CDR3aa: CASSLLRAAAARNEQFF
j_gene: TRBJ2-7; v_gene: TRBV28; d_gene: TRBD2; CDR3aa: CASRPGLAGPSHIYEQYF
j_gene: TRBJ1-1; v_gene: TRBV3-1; d_gene: .; CDR3aa: CASSQVSTEAFF
j_gene: TRBJ2-7; v_gene: TRBV4-1; d_gene: TRBD1; CDR3aa: CASSRMPGQTYEQYF
j_gene: TRBJ2-7; v_gene: TRBV28; d_gene: TRBD1; CDR3aa: CASTGQGVLEQYF
j_gene: TRBJ2-7; v_gene: TRBV30; d_gene: .; CDR3aa: CAYNPGEIGGEQHF
j_gene: TRBJ1-1; v_gene: TRBV5-4; d_gene: .; CDR3aa: CASSRRGGENTEAFF
j_gene: TRBJ1-2; v_gene: TRBV19; d_gene: TRBD1; CDR3aa: CASSHRDSLYGYTF
j_gene: TRBJ2-5; v_gene: TRBV11-2; d_gene: TRBD2; CDR3aa: CASSLDITSGDQETQYF
j_gene: TRBJ1-5; v_gene: TRBV7-9; d_gene: .; CDR3aa: CASSLTPFQPQHF
j_gene: TRBJ2-5; v_gene: TRBV18; d_gene: .; CDR3aa: CASSPRNQETQYF
j_gene: TRBJ2-1; v_gene: TRBV7-9; d_gene: TRBD2; CDR3aa: CASSLVYSGNYNEQFF
j_gene: TRBJ1-1; v_gene: TRBV6-2/TRBV6-3; d_gene: .; CDR3aa: CASSYYINGVGTEAFF
j_gene: TRBJ2-2; v_gene: TRBV20-1; d_gene: TRBD2; CDR3aa: CSARDLTSGSHGGELFF
j_gene: TRBJ1-5; v_gene: TRBV6-1; d_gene: TRBD1; CDR3aa: CAGGTDLGKIVSNQPQHF
j_gene: TRBJ1-5; v_gene: TRBV6-2/TRBV6-3; d_gene: TRBD1; CDR3aa: CASSDRGRSPNQPQHF
j_gene: TRBJ1-1; v_gene: TRBV20-1; d_gene: TRBD1; CDR3aa: CSAPLGGKAEAFF
j_gene: TRBJ2-7; v_gene: TRBV2; d_gene: .; CDR3aa: CASSTYEQYF
j_gene: TRBJ2-1; v_gene: TRBV28; d_gene: TRBD1; CDR3aa: CASSWDSYNEQFF
j_gene: TRBJ2-2; v_gene: TRBV5-5; d_gene: .; CDR3aa: CASSLWVGKDAGELFF
j_gene: TRBJ2-5; v_gene: TRBV20-1; d_gene: .; CDR3aa: CSASAAQETQYF
j_gene: TRBJ2-7; v_gene: TRBV10-3; d_gene: .; CDR3aa: CAISKDRIEVEQYF